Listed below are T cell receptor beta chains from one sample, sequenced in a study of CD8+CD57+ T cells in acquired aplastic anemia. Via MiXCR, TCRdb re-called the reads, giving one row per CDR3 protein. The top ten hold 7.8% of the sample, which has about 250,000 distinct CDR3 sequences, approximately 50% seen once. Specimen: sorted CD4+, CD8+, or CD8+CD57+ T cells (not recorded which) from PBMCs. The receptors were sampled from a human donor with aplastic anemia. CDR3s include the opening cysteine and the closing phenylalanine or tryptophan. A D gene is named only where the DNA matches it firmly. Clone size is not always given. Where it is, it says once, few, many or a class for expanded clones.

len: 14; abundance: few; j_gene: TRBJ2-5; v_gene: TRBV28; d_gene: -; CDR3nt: TGTGCCAGCAGTTTAGAAACCGGGCAAGAGACCCAGTACTTC; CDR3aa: CASSLETGQETQYF
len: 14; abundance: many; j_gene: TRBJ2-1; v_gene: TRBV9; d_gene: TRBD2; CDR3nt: TGTGCCAGCAGCGGGGGACTAGCATGGAATGAGCAGTTCTTC; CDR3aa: CASSGGLAWNEQFF
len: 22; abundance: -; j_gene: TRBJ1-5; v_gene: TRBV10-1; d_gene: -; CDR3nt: -; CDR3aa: CASSDGGPSYEQYFGPGQPQHF
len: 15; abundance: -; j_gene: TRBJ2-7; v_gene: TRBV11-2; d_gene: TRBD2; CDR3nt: TGTGCCAGCAGCACGACTAGCGGGAGTGCCTACGAGCAGTATTTC; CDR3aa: CASSTTSGSAYEQYF
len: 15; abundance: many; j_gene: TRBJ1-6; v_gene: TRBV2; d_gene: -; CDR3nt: TGTGCCAGCATTGAGGACTCCTCCTATAATTCACCCCTCCACTTT; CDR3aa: CASIEDSSYNSPLHF
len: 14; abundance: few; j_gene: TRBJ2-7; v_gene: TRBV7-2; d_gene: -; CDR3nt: TGTGCCAGCAGCCCTAGCTACAGGAAGGACGAGCAGTACTTC; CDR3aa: CASSPSYRKDEQYF
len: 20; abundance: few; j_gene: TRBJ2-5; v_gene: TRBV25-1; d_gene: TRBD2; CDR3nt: TGTGCCAGCAGTGAATATAAAGGACTAGCGGGTACCTCGTACCAAGAGACCCAGTACTTC; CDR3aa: CASSEYKGLAGTSYQETQYF
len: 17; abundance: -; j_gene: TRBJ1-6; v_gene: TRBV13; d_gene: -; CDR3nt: TGTGCCAGCAGTTTTACGTCTTCTAGCTCCTATAATTCACCCCTCCACTTT; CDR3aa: CASSFTSSSSYNSPLHF
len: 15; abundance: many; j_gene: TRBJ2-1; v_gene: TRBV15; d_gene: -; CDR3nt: TGTGCCACCAGCAGAGGAACACAGACTTACAATGAGCAGTTCTTC; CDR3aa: CATSRGTQTYNEQFF
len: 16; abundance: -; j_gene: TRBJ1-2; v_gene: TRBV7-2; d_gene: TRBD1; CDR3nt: TGTGCCAGCAGCTTAGAACCGGGACAGGTCTTCCATGGCTACACCTTC; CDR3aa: CASSLEPGQVFHGYTF
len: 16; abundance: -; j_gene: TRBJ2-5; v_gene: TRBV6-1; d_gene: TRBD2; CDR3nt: TGTGCCATCAGTGAGTCGGTGTGGGCGGGGGGAGAGACCCAGTACTTC; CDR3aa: CAISESVWAGGETQYF
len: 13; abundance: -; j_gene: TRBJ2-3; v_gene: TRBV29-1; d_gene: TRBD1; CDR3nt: TGCAGCCTTTCTACAGGGGGCACAGATACGCAGTATTTT; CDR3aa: CSLSTGGTDTQYF
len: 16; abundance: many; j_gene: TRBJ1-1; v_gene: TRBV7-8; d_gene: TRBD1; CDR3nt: TGTGCCAGCAGCCCGGACAGGGTCGAATATCGGATAGGAGCTTTCTTT; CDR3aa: CASSPDRVEYRIGAFF
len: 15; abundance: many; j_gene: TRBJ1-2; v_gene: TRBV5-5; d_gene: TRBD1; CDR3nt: TGTGCCAGCAGCTTGTACAGGGGGCCGGACTATGGCTACACCTTC; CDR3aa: CASSLYRGPDYGYTF
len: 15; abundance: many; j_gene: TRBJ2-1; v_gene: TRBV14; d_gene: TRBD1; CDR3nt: TGTGCCAGCAGCCCATACGACAGGGGGTACAATGAGCAGTTCTTC; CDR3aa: CASSPYDRGYNEQFF
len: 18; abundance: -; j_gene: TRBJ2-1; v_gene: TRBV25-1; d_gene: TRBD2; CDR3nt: TGTGCCAGCAGTGTGAGGGGACTAGCGCGCAATTACGACAATGAGCAGTTCTTC; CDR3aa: CASSVRGLARNYDNEQFF
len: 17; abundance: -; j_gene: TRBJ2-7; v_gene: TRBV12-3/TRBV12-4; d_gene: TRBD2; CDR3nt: TGTGCCAGCAGTTACGGTGCTAGCGGCGGGGGATCGTACGAGCAGTACTTC; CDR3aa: CASSYGASGGGSYEQYF
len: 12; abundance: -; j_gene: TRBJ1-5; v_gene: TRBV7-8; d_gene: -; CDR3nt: TGTGCCAGCAGCTTTGGGGAACAGCCCCAGCATTTT; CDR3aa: CASSFGEQPQHF
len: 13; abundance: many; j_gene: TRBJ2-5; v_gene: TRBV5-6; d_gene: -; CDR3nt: TGTGCCAGCAGCTTGGAGGGGGGAGAGACCCAGTACTTC; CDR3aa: CASSLEGGETQYF
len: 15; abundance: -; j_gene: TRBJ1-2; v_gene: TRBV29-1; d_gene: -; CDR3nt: TGCAGCGTTGAGGGGCACCGCGACAGCTTCTATGGCTACACCTTC; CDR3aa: CSVEGHRDSFYGYTF
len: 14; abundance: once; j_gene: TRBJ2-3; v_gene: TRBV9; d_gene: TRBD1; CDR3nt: TGTGCCAGCAGCGGACAGGGGTCCGTGGATACGCAGTATTTT; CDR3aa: CASSGQGSVDTQYF
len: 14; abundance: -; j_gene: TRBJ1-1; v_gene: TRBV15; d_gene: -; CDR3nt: TGTGCCACCAGCAGAGATAGCGGGGGGGCTGAAGCTTTCTTT; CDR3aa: CATSRDSGGAEAFF
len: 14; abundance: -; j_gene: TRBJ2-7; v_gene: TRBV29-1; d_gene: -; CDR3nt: TGCAGCGTAAAACTGACGTCGACCACCTACGAGCAGTACTTC; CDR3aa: CSVKLTSTTYEQYF
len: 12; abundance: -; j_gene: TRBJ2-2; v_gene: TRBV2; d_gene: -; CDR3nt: TGTGCCAGCAGCACAGGTCCCGGGGAGCTGTTTTTT; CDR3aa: CASSTGPGELFF
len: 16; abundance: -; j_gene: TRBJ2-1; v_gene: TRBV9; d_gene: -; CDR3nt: TGTGCCAGCAGCCCAGAGGACGGAGACTCCTACAATGAGCAGTTCTTC; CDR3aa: CASSPEDGDSYNEQFF
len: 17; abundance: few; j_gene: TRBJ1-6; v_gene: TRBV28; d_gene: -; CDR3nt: TGTGCCAGCAGTTTACGTCGCAGTCCCTTCCTTAATTCACCCCTCCACTTT; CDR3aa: CASSLRRSPFLNSPLHF
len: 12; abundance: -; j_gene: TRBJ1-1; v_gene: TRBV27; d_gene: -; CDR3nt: TGTGCCAGCAGTTTAATGGGGCGGGAAGCTTTCTTT; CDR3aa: CASSLMGREAFF
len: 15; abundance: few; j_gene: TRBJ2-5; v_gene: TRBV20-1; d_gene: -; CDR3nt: TGCAGTGCCCGATCGCATACGGGACGCCAAGAGACCCAGTACTTC; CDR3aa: CSARSHTGRQETQYF
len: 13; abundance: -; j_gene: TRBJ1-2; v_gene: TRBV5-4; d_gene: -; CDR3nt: TGTGCCAGCAGCTGGCGGGACAACTATGGCTACACCTTC; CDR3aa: CASSWRDNYGYTF
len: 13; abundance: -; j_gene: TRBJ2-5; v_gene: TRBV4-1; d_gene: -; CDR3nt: TGCGCCAGCAGCCAAGGTCAGCAAGAGACCCAGTACTTC; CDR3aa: CASSQGQQETQYF
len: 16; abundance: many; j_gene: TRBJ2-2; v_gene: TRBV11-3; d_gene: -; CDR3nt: TGTGCCAGCAGCCATACTGGGTGGGACTACACCGGGGAGCTGTTTTTT; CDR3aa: CASSHTGWDYTGELFF
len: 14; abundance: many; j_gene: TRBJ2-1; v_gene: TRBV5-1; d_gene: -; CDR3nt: TGCGCCAGCAGCTTCCCCGGATCCTACAATGAGCAGTTCTTC; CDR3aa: CASSFPGSYNEQFF
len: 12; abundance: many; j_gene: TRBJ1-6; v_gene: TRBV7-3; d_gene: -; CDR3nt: TGTGCCAGCAGCTTAGGAAGTTCACCCCTCCACTTT; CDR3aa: CASSLGSSPLHF
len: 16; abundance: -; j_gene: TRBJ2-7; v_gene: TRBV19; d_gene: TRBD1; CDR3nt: TGTGCCAGTAGGCGGCAACCGGGACAGGGGGATTACGAGCAGTACTTC; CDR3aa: CASRRQPGQGDYEQYF
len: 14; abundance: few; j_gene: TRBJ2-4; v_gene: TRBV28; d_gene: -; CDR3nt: TGTGCCAGCAGGCAAGGTCAGATCAAAAACATTCAGTACTTC; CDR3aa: CASRQGQIKNIQYF
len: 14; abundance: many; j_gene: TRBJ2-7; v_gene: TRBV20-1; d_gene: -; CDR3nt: TGCAGTGCTAGAGATGTGACTAGTGACTACGAGCAGTACTTC; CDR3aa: CSARDVTSDYEQYF
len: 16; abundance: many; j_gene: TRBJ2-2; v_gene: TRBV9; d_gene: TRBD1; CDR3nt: TGTGCCAGCAGCGGACAGGGTGGGTTAGACACCGGGGAGCTGTTTTTT; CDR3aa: CASSGQGGLDTGELFF
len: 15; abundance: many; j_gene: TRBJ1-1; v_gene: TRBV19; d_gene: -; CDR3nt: TGTGCCAGTACCATAAACCCACAGGGAAACACTGAAGCTTTCTTT; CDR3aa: CASTINPQGNTEAFF
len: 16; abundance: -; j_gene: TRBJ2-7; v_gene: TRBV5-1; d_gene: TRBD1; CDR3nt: TGCGCCAGCAGCTTGGCCGATGGGACAGGGGGCTACGAGCAGTACTTC; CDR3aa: CASSLADGTGGYEQYF
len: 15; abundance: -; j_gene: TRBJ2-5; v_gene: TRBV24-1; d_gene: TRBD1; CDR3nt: TGTGCCAGCACCACCGGAGGACAGGGCCAAGAGACCCAGTACTTC; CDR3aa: CASTTGGQGQETQYF
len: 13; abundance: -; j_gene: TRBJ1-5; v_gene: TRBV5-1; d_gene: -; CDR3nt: TGCGCCAGCAGCTTGAAAGCGGGGAACTACGAGCATTTT; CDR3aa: CASSLKAGNYEHF
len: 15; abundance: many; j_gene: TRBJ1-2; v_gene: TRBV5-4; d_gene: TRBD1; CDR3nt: TGTGCCAGCAGCGAAGGGACAGGGGTCCCCTATGGCTACACCTTC; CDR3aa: CASSEGTGVPYGYTF
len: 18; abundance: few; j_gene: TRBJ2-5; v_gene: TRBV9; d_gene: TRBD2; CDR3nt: TGTGCCAGCAGCGTAGGAGCGGGGGGATTCGAGTACCAAGAGACCCAGTACTTC; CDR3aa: CASSVGAGGFEYQETQYF
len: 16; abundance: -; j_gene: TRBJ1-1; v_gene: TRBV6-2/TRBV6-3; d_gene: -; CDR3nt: TGTGCCAGCAGTTACGTGGGCAGCATCATGAACACTGAAGCTTTCTTT; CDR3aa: CASSYVGSIMNTEAFF
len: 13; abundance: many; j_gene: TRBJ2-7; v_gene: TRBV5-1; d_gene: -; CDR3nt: TGCGCCAGCAGCTGGAATATTAGACGCGAGCAGTACTTC; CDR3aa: CASSWNIRREQYF
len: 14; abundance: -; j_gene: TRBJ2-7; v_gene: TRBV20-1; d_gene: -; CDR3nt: TGCAGTGCTAGCCCAGGCTATACCTCCTACGAGCAGTACTTC; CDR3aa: CSASPGYTSYEQYF
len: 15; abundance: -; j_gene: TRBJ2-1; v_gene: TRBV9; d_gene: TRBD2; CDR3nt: TGTGCCAGCAGACTAGCGGGACACCTCTACAATGAGCAGTTCTTC; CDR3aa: CASRLAGHLYNEQFF
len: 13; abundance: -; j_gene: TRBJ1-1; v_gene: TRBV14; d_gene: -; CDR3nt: TGTGCCAGCAGCCTTGGGGCGAGCACTGAAGCTTTCTTT; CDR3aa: CASSLGASTEAFF
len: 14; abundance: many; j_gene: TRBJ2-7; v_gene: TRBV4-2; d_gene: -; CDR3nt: TGTGCCAGCAGCCAAGAATGGCAGGCCTACGAGCAGTACTTC; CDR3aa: CASSQEWQAYEQYF
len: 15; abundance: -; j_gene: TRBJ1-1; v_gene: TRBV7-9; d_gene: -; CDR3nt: TGTGCCAGCAGCCAAGATCCCGTGGGGAACACTGAAGCTTTCTTT; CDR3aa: CASSQDPVGNTEAFF
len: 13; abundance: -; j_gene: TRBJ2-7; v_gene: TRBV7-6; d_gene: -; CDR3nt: TGTGACAGCAGCCCCTCAGGGACCTACGAGCAGTACTTC; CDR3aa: CDSSPSGTYEQYF
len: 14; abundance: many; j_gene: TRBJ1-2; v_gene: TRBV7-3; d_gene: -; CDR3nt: TGTGCCAGCAGCTTATTCGGGGCAGCAGATGGCTACACCTTC; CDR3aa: CASSLFGAADGYTF
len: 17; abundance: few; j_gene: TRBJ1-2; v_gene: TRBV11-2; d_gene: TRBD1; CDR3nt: TGTGCCAGCAGCTTAGTTGCCCGGAGGGACAGGGGTGATGGCTACACCTTC; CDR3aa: CASSLVARRDRGDGYTF